Following are 27 T cell receptor beta chains from one sample sequenced in a study of T cells in Graves' hyperthyroidism and ophthalmopathy. There were TCR beta CDR3 regions amplified from RNA transcripts. RT-PCR in the first round (using the HTBI primer set) targeted the TCR CDR3. Each CDR3 protein gets one entry after TCRdb re-called the multiplex PCR reads with MiXCR. Seen here are more than 150,000 distinct CDR3 sequences, 15% to 20% observed once, and the top ten hold roughly 30%. Specimen: blood. The receptors were sampled from a woman aged 50 to 60 with Graves' hyperthyroidism.

The sample holds a few counts of this clonotype. This chain connects TRBV7-9 to TRBJ1-2, with 9 positions matching TRBD1. V dropped 8 bases and J dropped 4; count of bases not matched to a gene: 5. The CDR3 contains 13 residues. Germline CDR1 is SEHNR and CDR2 is FQNEAQ (reference sequence). CDR3: CASGRDRVYGYTF. As DNA, the CDR3 is TGTGCCAGCGGGAGGGACAGGGTCTATGGCTACACCTTC.

Ten or more counts support this clonotype. This chain links TRBV11-2 with TRBJ2-7, with 7 bases lining up with TRBD1. The V gene's germline CDR1 is SGHAT and CDR2 FQNNGV. This CDR3 spans 15 amino acids. After removal of 5 bases from V and 2 bases from J, the junction contained 9 bases not matched to a gene. The DNA for the CDR3 is TGTGCCAGCAGCACCGACGCAGGACAGGCCTACGAGCAGTACTTC. Amino acids: CASSTDAGQAYEQYF.

This clonotype occurred a few times. The chain couples TRBV5-1 to TRBJ2-1, with TRBD1 matching over 7 bases. Germline CDR1 SGHRS, CDR2 YFSETQ. V shed 2 bases and J 3 bases; nucleotides not matched to a gene: 5. This CDR3 is 15 amino acids long. CDR3 coding DNA: TGCGCCAGCAGCTTATCCGGGACAGTCTACAATGAGCAGTTCTTC. As protein: CASSLSGTVYNEQFF.

This sequence joins TRBV2 and TRBJ2-7, with 8 bases matching TRBD1. Germline CDR1 is SNHLY and CDR2 is FYNNEI. The CDR3 covers 13 residues. With 9 bases clipped from V and 3 bases from J, the junction kept 7 bases outside the gene matches. The CDR3 is CASDRDRNYEQYF. The CDR3 coding sequence is TGTGCCAGTGACCGGGACAGGAACTACGAGCAGTACTTC.

This clonotype was seen ten or more times. The chain links TRBV25-1 to TRBJ2-5, with 7 nucleotides matching TRBD2. Trimming removed 0 bases from V and 6 bases from J; junction bases left unmatched: 13. CDR1 MGHDK and CDR2 SYGVNS come from the germline V gene. This CDR3 spans 17 amino acids. This CDR3 is CASSEYGGSGVGKTQYF. The DNA of the CDR3 is TGTGCCAGCAGTGAATACGGGGGGTCGGGGGTCGGAAAGACCCAGTACTTC. Variable domain in full (rest from reference TRBV25-1 and TRBJ2-5): EADIYQTPRYLVIGTGKKITLECSQTMGHDKMYWYQQDPGMELHLIHYSYGVNSTEKGDLSSESTVSRIRTEHFPLTLESARPSHTSQYLCASSEYGGSGVGKTQYFGPGTRLLVL.

At least ten counts were recorded for this clonotype. The chain couples TRBV12-3 or TRBV12-4 to TRBJ2-7; D might be TRBD1 (6 bases). The CDR3 is 14 amino acids. V shed 6 bases and J shed 2 bases, with 14 bases lying between them. CDR3 coding DNA: TGTGCCAGCAGCTCGGGACATCCCCCCTACGAGCAGTACTTC. Protein product: CASSSGHPPYEQYF.

This clonotype was counted a few times. The chain recombines TRBV7-9 with TRBJ2-1; 7 bases fit TRBD2. Germline V gene data show CDR1 as SEHNR and CDR2 as FQNEAQ (reference sequence). V shed 2 bases, J shed 7 bases, and the junction held 8 bases outside the gene matches. CDR3 size: 15 residues. DNA for the CDR3: TGTGCCAGCAGCTTATGGGTAGCGGGTGATAATGAGCAGTTCTTC. As protein: CASSLWVAGDNEQFF.

The chain recombines TRBV27 with TRBJ2-7, with D perhaps TRBD1 (5 bases). The germline V gene encodes CDR1 MNHEY and CDR2 SMNVEV (reference sequence). V was trimmed by 4 bases and J by 2 bases, leaving 12 bases between them. The CDR3 loop spans 14 amino acids. CDR3 region: CASSSGDSPYEQYF. Here the CDR3 DNA reads TGTGCCAGCAGTTCTGGAGACAGTCCCTACGAGCAGTACTTC.

This chain links TRBV2 with TRBJ1-6, with TRBD1 matching over 8 bases. J was trimmed by 8 bases and V by 7 bases; bases with no gene match: 4. Germline V gene data show CDR1 as SNHLY and CDR2 as FYNNEI. The CDR3 totals 13 residues. CDR3 region: CASTGQEDSPLHF. The CDR3, as DNA: TGTGCCAGCACGGGACAGGAGGATTCACCCCTCCACTTT.

This clonotype has a count of ten or more. The rearrangement joins TRBV7-3 to TRBJ2-5; D gene ambiguous. Per the germline V gene, CDR1 is SGHTA and CDR2 is FQGTGA. This CDR3 is built from 14 residues. Trimming removed 2 bases from V and 1 base from J, with 8 bases in between. The CDR3 protein is CASSLSPLQETQYF. The CDR3 nucleotides are TGTGCCAGCAGCTTATCCCCCCTCCAAGAGACCCAGTACTTC. The complete variable domain, with remaining parts taken from reference TRBV7-3 and TRBJ2-5, reads GAGVSQTPSNKVTEKGKYVELRCDPISGHTALYWYRQSLGQGPEFLIYFQGTGAADDSGLPNDRFFAVRPEGSVSTLKIQRTERGDSAVYLCASSLSPLQETQYFGPGTRLLVL.

In its sample, this clonotype was seen many times. J is TRBJ1-2 and V is TRBV6-1; no reliable D call. Germline V gene lookup returns CDR1 MNHNS and CDR2 SASEGT. Trimming shortened V by 6 bases and J by 0 bases, and 14 bases separated the two germline ends. The CDR3 is made up of 15 amino acids. CDR3 DNA: TGTGCCAGCAGGACGGTTATGGGAGCTAACTATGGCTACACCTTC. Amino acid sequence: CASRTVMGANYGYTF.

This clonotype was observed many times. The rearrangement links TRBV20-1 to TRBJ2-3, with a weak D call TRBD2 (7 bases). Trimming removed 0 bases at V and 4 bases at J, with 17 bases between. Germline CDR1 is DFQATT and CDR2 is SNEGSKA (reference sequence). CDR3 size: 16 residues. CDR3 amino acids: CSARDAIRGAPDTQYF. The CDR3 coding sequence is TGCAGTGCTAGAGATGCGATCCGGGGGGCCCCAGATACGCAGTATTTT.

This clonotype was recorded at least ten times. The chain uses TRBV7-9 and TRBJ1-6; D is ambiguous. Germline V gene sequence: CDR1 SEHNR, CDR2 FQNEAQ (reference sequence). The V and J ends lost 5 bases and 9 bases respectively, with 11 bases between them. The CDR3 loop spans 13 amino acids. The CDR3 region is CASSRRGSSPLHF. The CDR3 DNA reads TGTGCCAGCAGCCGACGGGGAAGTTCACCCCTCCACTTT.

This clonotype has a handful of counts. The chain recombines TRBV6-1 with TRBJ2-3; 8 positions match TRBD1. After removal of 6 bases from V and 4 bases from J, the junction contained 9 bases not matched to a gene. The CDR3 extends over 15 amino acids. Germline V lookup: CDR1 MNHNS, CDR2 SASEGT. CDR3 in amino acids: CASSSGQGRADTQYF. The CDR3 DNA sequence: TGTGCCAGCAGCTCCGGACAGGGCCGGGCAGATACGCAGTATTTT.

There are many counts of this clonotype. The chain has TRBV11-2 and TRBJ2-5, with 9 bases aligning to TRBD1. This CDR3 spans 17 amino acids. V shed 4 bases and J 4 bases; nucleotides not matched to a gene: 13. CDR1 SGHAT and CDR2 FQNNGV come from the germline V gene. CDR3 DNA sequence: TGTGCCAGCAGCTCAGGCCAGACAGGGGGATTTGGAGAGACCCAGTACTTC. It yields the protein CASSSGQTGGFGETQYF.

This clonotype came up a few times. The chain employs TRBV3-1 and TRBJ2-5; D gene ambiguous. The CDR3 sequence is 13 residues long. V was pared by 2 bases and J by 2 bases, with 6 bases between. Germline V CDR1 and CDR2: LGHDT, YNNKEL (reference sequence). In nucleotides, the CDR3 is TGTGCCAGCAGCCAAAACCCTCAAGAGACCCAGTACTTC. Translation gives CASSQNPQETQYF.

With respect to this clonotype: As the CDR3 is not closed by the conserved phenylalanine or tryptophan, this likely results from a read error. V and J are TRBV2 and TRBJ2-7; TRBD1 is a possible D gene (6 bases). This CDR3 region has 14 residues. In germline, CDR1 is SNHLY, CDR2 FYNNEI. Deletions cut 6 bases from V and 1 base from J, with 13 bases between. The CDR3 region is CASRAGTQSYEQYL. The CDR3 DNA reads TGTGCCAGCAGGGCCGGGACACAATCCTACGAGCAGTACCTC.

This clonotype was picked up a small number of times. The chain employs TRBV15 and TRBJ1-5, with D perhaps matching TRBD1 (5 bases). Trimming cost V 1 base and J 6 bases, with 19 bases left between them. CDR1 LNHNV and CDR2 YYDKDF come from the germline V gene (reference sequence). CDR3 length: 17 residues. The CDR3 region is CATSRAGHSSGSQPQHF. In DNA, the CDR3 is TGTGCCACCAGCAGAGCCGGACACTCAAGTGGCAGTCAGCCCCAGCATTTT.

This clonotype was found many times. The V call is TRBV4-3, the J call TRBJ2-5, with 12 bases lining up with TRBD2. The V segment lost 4 bases and the J segment 5 bases; nucleotides outside the gene matches: 5. Germline CDR1 LGHNA, CDR2 YSLEER. The CDR3 is 15 amino acids. CDR3 coding DNA: TGCGCCAGCAGCCTGACTAGCGGGGGCGGGGAGACCCAGTACTTC. Its translation: CASSLTSGGGETQYF.

The sample holds many counts of this clonotype. A junction boundary mismatches the germline segment, possibly from a read error. The chain couples TRBV6-1 to TRBJ1-5, with D possibly matching TRBD1 (5 bases). The germline CDR1 and CDR2 sequences are MNHNS and SASEGT. The CDR3 covers 14 residues. CDR3 nucleotide sequence: TGTGCCAGCAGCGAAGCCGATCGGGGGCAGCCCCAGCATTTT. Protein product: CASSEADRGQPQHF.

Comment on this clonotype: The missing conserved phenylalanine or tryptophan at the end of this CDR3 makes a read error likely. The gene calls are TRBV2 and TRBJ1-1; D is unclear. The germline gives CDR1 SNHLY, CDR2 FYNNEI. This CDR3 is built from 14 residues. V was clipped by 4 bases and J by 5 bases, with 14 bases between them. CDR3 in DNA: TGTGCCAGCAGTGTATCCGGGGATTGGACTGAAGCTTTCCTT. This translates into CASSVSGDWTEAFL.

This clonotype has at least ten counts. The V gene is TRBV6-2 or TRBV6-3, the J gene TRBJ2-2, with D unclear. The CDR3 spans 11 residues. V was pared by 8 bases and J by 7 bases, with 8 bases between. Germline V CDR1 and CDR2: MNHEY, SVGEGT. CDR3 amino acids: CASGDFGELFF. CDR3 in DNA: TGTGCCAGCGGAGACTTCGGGGAGCTGTTTTTT.

The chain carries TRBV18 and TRBJ2-1; tentatively, D is TRBD2 (5 bases). The germline V gene encodes CDR1 KGHSH and CDR2 LQKENI. V was trimmed by 1 base and J by 2 bases, leaving 18 bases between them. CDR3 length equals 18 residues. The CDR3 sequence is CASSPRSPSPTTYNEQFF. Here the CDR3 DNA reads TGTGCCAGCTCACCACGAAGTCCTAGCCCTACCACCTACAATGAGCAGTTCTTC.

The gene calls are TRBV4-2 and TRBJ2-4; 7 bases are shared with TRBD1. The CDR3 sequence is 15 residues long. V gave up 3 bases and J gave up 8 bases; unmatched junction bases: 10. Germline values: CDR1 LGHNA, CDR2 YNFKEQ. The CDR3 spells CASSQAQGPWDIQYF. DNA of the CDR3: TGTGCCAGCAGCCAGGCACAGGGGCCTTGGGACATTCAGTACTTC.

The sample holds many counts of this clonotype. Its ends do not fully match the called genes, so a read error is possible. The gene calls are TRBV6-6 and TRBJ1-1; unclear D gene. This CDR3 has 12 amino acids. Germline V lookup: CDR1 MNHNY, CDR2 SVGAGI (reference sequence). CDR3 DNA sequence: TGTGCCAGCAGTTACCTTTCAACTCTAGGTCTCTTT. Protein product: CASSYLSTLGLF.

This clonotype was counted many times. V and J are TRBV2 and TRBJ2-5; perhaps TRBD1 as D (6 bases). The CDR3 extends over 14 amino acids. Deletions cut 5 bases from V and 2 bases from J, with 12 bases between. Looked up from germline, CDR1 is SNHLY and CDR2 is FYNNEI. In DNA, the CDR3 is TGTGCCAGCAGTCGGACAGAAGTACAAGAGACCCAGTACTTC. This translates into CASSRTEVQETQYF.

A note on this clonotype: This may arise from a read error, as a much more abundant clone is one base away. The chain combines TRBV5-1 with TRBJ1-3; D gene ambiguous. The CDR3 extends over 14 amino acids. CDR1 is SGHRS, CDR2 YFSETQ, per germline. CDR3 sequence: CASSSGSAGSTIYF. The CDR3 DNA reads TGCGCCAGCAGCAGTGGCTCTGCCGGAAGCACCATATATTTT.